This T cell receptor (beta chain) was recorded in a study of brain T cells in children with intractable seizures. The table came from immunoSEQ multiplex PCR; TCRdb's copy has only in-frame clones and leaves some out. The sample consists of 80,000 or so clones, about 90% of them appearing once. This CDR3 spans 12 amino acids. Deletions cut 0 bases from V and 4 bases from J, with 6 bases between. CDR1 is GTSNPN, CDR2 SVGIG, per germline (reference sequence). The sequenced cases were selected for having the highest brain T cell transcript signatures. The rearrangement joins TRBV30 to TRBJ1-1, with D hard to call. Sequences were derived from peripheral blood, sampled at surgery. The sequence derives from a girl aged 2-10 years with Rasmussen encephalitis and intractable seizures. For the CDR3, the DNA is TGTGCCTGGAGTGTACATGGCACTGAAGCTTTCTTT. As protein: CAWSVHGTEAFF.